The text below deals with one T cell receptor beta chain. This sample stems from a study of T cell changes during pregnancy in multiple sclerosis. Libraries were prepared by immunoSEQ multiplex PCR; TCRdb keeps only in-frame clonotypes and omits some of them. The data show approximately 94,000 clones, roughly 90% seen once. The germline CDR1 and CDR2 sequences are SGHTA and FQGTGA. The J segment lost 2 bases and the V segment lost 4 bases, leaving 5 bases of the junction unmatched. The CDR3 contains 15 residues. The sequences come from peripheral blood, collected after pregnancy. The sequence came from a female donor with multiple sclerosis, enrolled in a pregnancy study. The chain combines TRBV7-3 with TRBJ2-1; TRBD1 aligns across 7 bases. As DNA, the CDR3 is TGTGCCAGCAGCTCTACAGGGGTTACCTACAATGAGCAGTTCTTC. This sequence encodes CASSSTGVTYNEQFF.